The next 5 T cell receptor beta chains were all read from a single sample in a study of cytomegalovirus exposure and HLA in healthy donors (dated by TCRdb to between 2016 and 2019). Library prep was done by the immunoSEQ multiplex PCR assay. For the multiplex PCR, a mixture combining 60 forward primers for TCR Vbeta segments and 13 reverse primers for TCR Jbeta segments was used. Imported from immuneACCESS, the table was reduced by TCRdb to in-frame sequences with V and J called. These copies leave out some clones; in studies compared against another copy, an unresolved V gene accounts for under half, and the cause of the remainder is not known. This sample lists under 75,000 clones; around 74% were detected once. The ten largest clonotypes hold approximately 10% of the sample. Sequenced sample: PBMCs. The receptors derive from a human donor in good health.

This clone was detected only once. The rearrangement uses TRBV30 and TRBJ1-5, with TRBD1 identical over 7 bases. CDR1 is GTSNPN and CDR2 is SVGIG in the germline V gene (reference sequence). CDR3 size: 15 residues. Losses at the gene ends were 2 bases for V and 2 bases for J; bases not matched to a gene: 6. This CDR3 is CAWSQSGQGNQPQHF. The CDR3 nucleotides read TGTGCCTGGAGTCAATCTGGACAGGGCAATCAGCCCCAGCATTTT.

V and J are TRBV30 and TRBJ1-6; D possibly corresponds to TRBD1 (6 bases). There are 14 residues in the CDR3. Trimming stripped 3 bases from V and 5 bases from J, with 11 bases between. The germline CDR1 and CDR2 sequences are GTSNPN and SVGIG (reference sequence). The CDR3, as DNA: TGTGCCTGGAGCCGTAGGGGGAATAATTCACCCCTCCACTTT. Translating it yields CAWSRRGNNSPLHF.

CDR3 loop: CASSSLPLGTGGNNEQFF. CDR3 nucleotide sequence: TGCGCCAGCAGCTCCCTTCCCCTCGGGACAGGGGGTAACAATGAGCAGTTCTTC. The chain uses TRBV5-1 and TRBJ2-1, with 11 bases lining up with TRBD1. Trimming at V came to 3 bases and at J to 5 bases, leaving 13 bases not matched to a gene. This CDR3 contains 18 residues. The germline V gene encodes CDR1 SGHRS and CDR2 YFSETQ.

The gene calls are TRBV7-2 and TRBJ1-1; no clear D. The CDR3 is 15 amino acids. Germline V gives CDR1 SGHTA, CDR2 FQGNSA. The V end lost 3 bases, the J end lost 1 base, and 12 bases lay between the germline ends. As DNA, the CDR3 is TGTGCCAGCAGCTTCCCGAGAGGCGGGAACACTGAAGCTTTCTTT. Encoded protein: CASSFPRGGNTEAFF.

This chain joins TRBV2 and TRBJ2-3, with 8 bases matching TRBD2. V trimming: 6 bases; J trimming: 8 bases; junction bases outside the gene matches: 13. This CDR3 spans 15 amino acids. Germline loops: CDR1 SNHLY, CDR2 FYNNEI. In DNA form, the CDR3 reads TGTGCCAGCAGCCTCCGGGAGGGCGGCTGGGGTACGCAGTATTTT. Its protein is CASSLREGGWGTQYF.